The clone carrying this T cell receptor beta chain was seen a handful of times. The antigen remains unidentified. These data belong to a study of T cell therapy after organ transplantation. Looked up from germline, CDR1 is WNHNN and CDR2 is SYGVQD (reference sequence). V lost 0 bases, J lost 5 bases, and 4 bases stayed unmatched. This CDR3 comprises 17 residues. Clones were read by immunoSEQ multiplex PCR, and TCRdb kept only the in-frame ones, dropping some. Here the sample spans about 50,000 clones, 94% being singletons. The sample was CD8+ T cells from blood, taken before autologous CMV-specific T cell therapy. The receptor was isolated from a human patient who had received a solid organ transplant and had CMV disease. This sequence joins TRBV10-1 and TRBJ2-3; TRBD2 matches at 14 bases. CDR3 nucleotide sequence: TGCGCCAGCAGTGAGTCGGGACTAGCGGGAGATATAGATACGCAGTATTTT. It codes for CASSESGLAGDIDTQYF.